The rows below give T cell receptor beta chains drawn from one sample of a study of blood T cell repertoires in COVID-19. Produced via immunoSEQ multiplex PCR; TCRdb's table is partial and in-frame only. There are some 360,000 clones in the sample; approximately 89% occur only once, and roughly 3.9% lies in the top ten. Sequenced material: peripheral blood. The receptors here all came from a woman aged 60-70 years with COVID-19, enrolled during active disease. CDR3s include the opening cysteine and the closing phenylalanine or tryptophan. Each record gives: J gene, V gene, D gene, clone size, CDR3 protein, CDR3 DNA. D genes are given only for firm matches. A clone size is listed for some rows: how often the clone was seen (once, few, many), or a class if it is expanded.

J: TRBJ1-5
V: TRBV6-5
D: -
size: -
CDR3: CASGLGLYQPQHF
DNA: TGTGCCAGCGGCCTGGGGCTTTATCAGCCCCAGCATTTT

J: TRBJ1-2
V: TRBV14
D: -
size: -
CDR3: CASSQDTGYGYTF
DNA: TGTGCCAGCAGCCAAGATACAGGCTATGGCTACACCTTC

J: TRBJ2-7
V: TRBV28
D: TRBD1
size: -
CDR3: CASRREVGTGTHEQYF
DNA: TGTGCCAGCAGGAGAGAGGTAGGGACAGGCACGCACGAGCAGTACTTC

J: TRBJ2-3
V: TRBV7-2
D: -
size: once
CDR3: CASSSFPRGTDTQYF
DNA: TGTGCCAGCAGCTCCTTCCCCCGTGGCACAGATACGCAGTATTTT

J: TRBJ1-1
V: TRBV9
D: -
size: -
CDR3: CASSGRNGGLSTEAFF
DNA: TGTGCCAGCAGCGGAAGAAATGGAGGTCTAAGCACTGAAGCTTTCTTT

J: TRBJ1-4
V: TRBV6-5
D: TRBD1
size: -
CDR3: CASRWDSSTNEKLFF
DNA: TGTGCCAGCAGGTGGGACAGTTCAACTAATGAAAAACTGTTTTTT

J: TRBJ2-3
V: TRBV29-1
D: TRBD1
size: -
CDR3: CSVASGTGARTQYF
DNA: TGCAGCGTTGCCTCCGGGACAGGGGCCCGGACGCAGTATTTT

J: TRBJ1-2
V: TRBV6-5
D: -
size: -
CDR3: CASRPPGGNYGYTF
DNA: TGTGCCAGCAGGCCGCCGGGGGGGAACTATGGCTACACCTTC

J: TRBJ1-5
V: TRBV28
D: TRBD1
size: -
CDR3: CASRPGQSSGRPQHF
DNA: TGTGCCAGCAGGCCGGGACAGTCCTCAGGGCGGCCCCAGCATTTT

J: TRBJ1-1
V: TRBV27
D: -
size: -
CDR3: CASSPTLRTEAFF
DNA: TGTGCCAGCAGCCCCACGCTACGCACTGAAGCTTTCTTT

J: TRBJ2-1
V: TRBV5-4
D: -
size: -
CDR3: CASSLVSVYNEQFF
DNA: TGTGCCAGCAGCTTGGTTTCTGTATACAATGAGCAGTTCTTC

J: TRBJ1-5
V: TRBV12-5
D: -
size: few
CDR3: CASGHHRDRAGNQPQHF
DNA: TGTGCTAGTGGTCACCACAGGGACCGAGCGGGCAATCAGCCCCAGCATTTT

J: TRBJ2-2
V: TRBV15
D: -
size: -
CDR3: CATSREGNTGELFF
DNA: TGTGCCACCAGCAGGGAGGGGAACACCGGGGAGCTGTTTTTT

J: TRBJ1-3
V: TRBV12-3/TRBV12-4
D: TRBD1
size: -
CDR3: CASGQGAGNTIYF
DNA: TGTGCCAGCGGACAGGGGGCGGGAAACACCATATATTTT

J: TRBJ2-7
V: TRBV4-2
D: -
size: -
CDR3: CASSRLQGGSYEQHF
DNA: TGTGCCAGCAGCCGCCTACAGGGTGGCTCCTACGAGCAGCACTTC

J: TRBJ2-2
V: TRBV9
D: TRBD2
size: -
CDR3: CASTGPLAGENTGELFF
DNA: TGTGCCAGCACCGGACCCCTAGCGGGGGAGAACACCGGGGAGCTGTTTTTT

J: TRBJ2-7
V: TRBV4-2
D: -
size: once
CDR3: CASSGVSGFYEQYF
DNA: TGTGCCAGCAGCGGGGTTTCAGGGTTCTACGAGCAGTACTTC

J: TRBJ1-2
V: TRBV19
D: TRBD1
size: -
CDR3: CASALTGASYGYTF
DNA: TGTGCCAGTGCGCTAACAGGGGCCAGCTATGGCTACACCTTC

J: TRBJ1-2
V: TRBV28
D: -
size: -
CDR3: CASSEATNYGYTF
DNA: TGTGCCAGCAGTGAAGCGACTAACTATGGCTACACCTTC

J: TRBJ1-1
V: TRBV12-1
D: -
size: -
CDR3: CASSPDRGLMNTEAFF
DNA: TGTGCCAGCAGCCCGGACAGGGGACTCATGAACACTGAAGCTTTCTTT

J: TRBJ1-2
V: TRBV5-1
D: TRBD1
size: -
CDR3: CASSRQGDYGYTF
DNA: TGCGCCAGCAGCAGACAGGGGGACTATGGCTACACCTTC